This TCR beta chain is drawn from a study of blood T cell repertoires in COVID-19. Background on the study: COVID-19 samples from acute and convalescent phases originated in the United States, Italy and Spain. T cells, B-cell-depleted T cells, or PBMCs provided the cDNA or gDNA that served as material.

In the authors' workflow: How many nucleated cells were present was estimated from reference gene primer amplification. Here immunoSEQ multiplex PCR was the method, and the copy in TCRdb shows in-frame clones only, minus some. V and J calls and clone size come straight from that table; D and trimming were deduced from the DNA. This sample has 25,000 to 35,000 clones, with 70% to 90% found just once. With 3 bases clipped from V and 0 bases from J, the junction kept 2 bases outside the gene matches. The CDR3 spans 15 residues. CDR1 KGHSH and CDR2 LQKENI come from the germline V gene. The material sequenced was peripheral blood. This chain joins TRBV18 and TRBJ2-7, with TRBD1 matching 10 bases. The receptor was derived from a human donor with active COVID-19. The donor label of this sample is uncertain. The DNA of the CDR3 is TGTGCCAGCTCACCGGGACAGGGGAGCTCCTACGAGCAGTACTTC. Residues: CASSPGQGSSYEQYF.